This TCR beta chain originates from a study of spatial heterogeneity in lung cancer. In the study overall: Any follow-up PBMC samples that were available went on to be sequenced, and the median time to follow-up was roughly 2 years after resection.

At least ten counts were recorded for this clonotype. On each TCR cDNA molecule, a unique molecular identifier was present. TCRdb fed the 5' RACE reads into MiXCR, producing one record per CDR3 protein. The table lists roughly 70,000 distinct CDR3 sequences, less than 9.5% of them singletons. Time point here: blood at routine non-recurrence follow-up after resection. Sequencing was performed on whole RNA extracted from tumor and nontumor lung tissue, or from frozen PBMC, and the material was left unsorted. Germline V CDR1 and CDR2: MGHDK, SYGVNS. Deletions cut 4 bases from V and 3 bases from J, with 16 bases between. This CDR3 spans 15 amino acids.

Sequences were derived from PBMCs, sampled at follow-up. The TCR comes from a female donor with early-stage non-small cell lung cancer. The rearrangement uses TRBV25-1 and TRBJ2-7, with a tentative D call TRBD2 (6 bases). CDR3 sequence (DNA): TGTGCCAGCAGTGGGACGGGACTTCCTAACTACGAGCAGTACTTC. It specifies CASSGTGLPNYEQYF.